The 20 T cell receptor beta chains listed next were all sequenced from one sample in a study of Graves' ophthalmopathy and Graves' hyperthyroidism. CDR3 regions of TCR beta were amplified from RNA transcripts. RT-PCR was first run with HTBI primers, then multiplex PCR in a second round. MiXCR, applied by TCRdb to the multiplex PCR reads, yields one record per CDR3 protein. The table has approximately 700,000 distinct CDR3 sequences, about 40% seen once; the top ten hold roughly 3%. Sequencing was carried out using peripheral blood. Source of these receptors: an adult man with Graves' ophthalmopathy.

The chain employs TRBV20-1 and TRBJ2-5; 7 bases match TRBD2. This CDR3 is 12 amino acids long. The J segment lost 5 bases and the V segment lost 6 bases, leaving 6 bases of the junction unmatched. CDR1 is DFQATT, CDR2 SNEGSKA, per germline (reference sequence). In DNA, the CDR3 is TGCAGTGCCTGGGGGGGGGGGGAGACCCAGTACTTC. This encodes CSAWGGGETQYF.

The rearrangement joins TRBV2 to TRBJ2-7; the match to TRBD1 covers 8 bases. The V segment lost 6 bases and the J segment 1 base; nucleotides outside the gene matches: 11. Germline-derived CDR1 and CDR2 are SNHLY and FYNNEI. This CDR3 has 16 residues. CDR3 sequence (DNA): TGTGCCAGCAGAGAACCCGGGACAGGCGTATCCTACGAGCAGTACTTC. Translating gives CASREPGTGVSYEQYF.

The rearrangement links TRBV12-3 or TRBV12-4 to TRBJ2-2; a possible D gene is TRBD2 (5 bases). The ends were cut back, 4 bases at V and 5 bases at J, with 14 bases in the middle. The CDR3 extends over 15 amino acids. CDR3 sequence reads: CASSSRSRGTGELFF. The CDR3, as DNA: TGTGCCAGCAGTTCCCGGTCCCGAGGGACCGGGGAGCTGTTTTTT.

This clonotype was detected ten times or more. CDR3 amino acids: CASSSSYQETQYF. The CDR3 nucleotides are TGTGCCAGCAGTTCCTCCTACCAAGAGACCCAGTACTTC. The chain has TRBV27 and TRBJ2-5; D is uncertain. Germline CDR1 and CDR2: MNHEY and SMNVEV (reference sequence). The CDR3 is made up of 13 amino acids. Trimming shortened V by 4 bases and J by 0 bases, and 6 bases separated the two germline ends.

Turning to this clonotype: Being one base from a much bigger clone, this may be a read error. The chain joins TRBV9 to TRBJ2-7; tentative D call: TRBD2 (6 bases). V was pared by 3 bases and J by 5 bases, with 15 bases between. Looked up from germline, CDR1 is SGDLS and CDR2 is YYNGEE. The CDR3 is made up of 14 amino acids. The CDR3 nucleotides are TGTGCCAGCAGCGGGCACGGGAGACCCCACGAGCAGTACTTC. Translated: CASSGHGRPHEQYF.

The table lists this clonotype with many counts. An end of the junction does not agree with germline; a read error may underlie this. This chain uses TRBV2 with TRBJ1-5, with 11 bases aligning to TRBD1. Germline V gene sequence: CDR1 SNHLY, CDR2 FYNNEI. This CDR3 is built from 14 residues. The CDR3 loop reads CASSEGTGGQPQHF. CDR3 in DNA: TGCGCCAGCAGCGAAGGGACAGGGGGACAGCCCCAGCATTTT.

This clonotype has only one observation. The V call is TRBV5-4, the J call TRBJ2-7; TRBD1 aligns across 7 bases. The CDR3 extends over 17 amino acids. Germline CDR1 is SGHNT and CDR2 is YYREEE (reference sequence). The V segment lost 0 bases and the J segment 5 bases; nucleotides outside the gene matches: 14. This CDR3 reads CASSLDAPGGRLDEQYF. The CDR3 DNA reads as TGTGCCAGCAGCTTGGACGCCCCAGGGGGTCGTCTCGACGAGCAGTACTTC. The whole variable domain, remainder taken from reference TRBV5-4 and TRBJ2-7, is ETGVTQSPTHLIKTRGQQVTLRCSSQSGHNTVSWYQQALGQGPQFIFQYYREEENGRGNFPPRFSGLQFPNYSSELNVNALELDDSALYLCASSLDAPGGRLDEQYFGPGTRLTVT.

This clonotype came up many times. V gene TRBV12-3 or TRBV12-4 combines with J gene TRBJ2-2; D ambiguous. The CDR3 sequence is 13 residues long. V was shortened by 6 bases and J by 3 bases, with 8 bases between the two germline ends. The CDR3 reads CASSFRDTGELFF. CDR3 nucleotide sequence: TGTGCCAGCAGCTTTCGGGACACCGGGGAGCTGTTTTTT.

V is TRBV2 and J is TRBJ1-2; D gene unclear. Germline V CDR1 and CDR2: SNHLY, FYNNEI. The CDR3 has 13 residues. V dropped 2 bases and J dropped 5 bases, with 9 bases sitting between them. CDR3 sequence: CASSEKEPYGYTF. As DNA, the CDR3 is TGTGCCAGCAGTGAAAAGGAACCTTATGGCTACACCTTC.

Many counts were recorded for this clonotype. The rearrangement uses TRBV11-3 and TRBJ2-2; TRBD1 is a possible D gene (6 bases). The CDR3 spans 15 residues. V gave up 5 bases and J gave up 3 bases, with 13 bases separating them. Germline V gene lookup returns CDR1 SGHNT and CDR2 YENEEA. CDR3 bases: TGTGCCAGCAGCCCGACGGGACACGACACCGGGGAGCTGTTTTTT. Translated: CASSPTGHDTGELFF.

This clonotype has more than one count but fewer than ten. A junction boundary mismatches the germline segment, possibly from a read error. Here the CDR3 DNA reads TGTGCCAGCAGTTGGACAGGTCAATCCTATGGCTACACCTTC. Residues: CASSWTGQSYGYTF. The rearrangement uses TRBV10-3 and TRBJ1-2; 7 bases map to TRBD1. This CDR3 is built from 14 residues. CDR1 ENHRY and CDR2 SYGVKD come from the germline V gene.

The chain's CDR3 is CASRQQGARQQYF. CDR3 DNA sequence: TGTGCCAGCAGGCAGCAGGGGGCTCGTCAGCAGTACTTC. The rearrangement joins TRBV7-9 to TRBJ2-7; 8 positions agree with TRBD1. CDR3 length: 13 residues. Germline V gene lookup returns CDR1 SEHNR and CDR2 FQNEAQ (reference sequence). V shed 6 bases, J shed 8 bases, and the junction held 9 bases outside the gene matches.

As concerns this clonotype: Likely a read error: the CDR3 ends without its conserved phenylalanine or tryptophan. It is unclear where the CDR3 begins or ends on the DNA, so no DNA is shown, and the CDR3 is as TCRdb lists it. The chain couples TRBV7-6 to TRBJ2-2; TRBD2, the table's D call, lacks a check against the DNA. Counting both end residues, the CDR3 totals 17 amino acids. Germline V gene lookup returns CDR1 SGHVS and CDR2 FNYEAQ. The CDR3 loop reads CASSLGTSGTNTGELLL.

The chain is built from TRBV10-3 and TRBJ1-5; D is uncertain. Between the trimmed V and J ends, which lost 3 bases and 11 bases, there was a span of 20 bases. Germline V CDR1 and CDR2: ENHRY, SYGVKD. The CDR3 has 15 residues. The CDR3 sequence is CAISDALAVQETQHF. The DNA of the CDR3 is TGTGCCATCAGTGACGCTCTAGCGGTGCAAGAGACCCAGCATTTT.

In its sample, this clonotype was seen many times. CDR3 sequence (DNA): TGTGCCATCAGCGCCCTGGGACAGGGGGACGAGCAGTACTTC. Its translation is CAISALGQGDEQYF. The rearrangement links TRBV10-3 to TRBJ2-7, with 11 positions matching TRBD1. V lost 6 bases to trimming and J lost 5 bases; unmatched junction nucleotides: 6. From germline, CDR1 is ENHRY and CDR2 SYGVKD. The CDR3 totals 14 residues.

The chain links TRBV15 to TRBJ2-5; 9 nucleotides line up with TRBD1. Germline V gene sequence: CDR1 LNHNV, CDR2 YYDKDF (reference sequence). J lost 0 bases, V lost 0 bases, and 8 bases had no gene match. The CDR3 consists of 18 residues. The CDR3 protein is CATSRDKGTGLYQETQYF. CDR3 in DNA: TGTGCCACCAGCAGAGATAAAGGGACAGGGCTGTACCAAGAGACCCAGTACTTC.

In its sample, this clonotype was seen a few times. CDR3 DNA: TGTGCCAGCAGTTACCCGGACCAACAGGGGGAGACCCAGTACTTC. It yields the protein CASSYPDQQGETQYF. The rearrangement links TRBV6-6 to TRBJ2-5; 7 bases agree with TRBD1. This CDR3 region has 15 residues. V lost 2 bases, J lost 5 bases, and 8 bases stayed unmatched. Per germline, CDR1 MNHNY and CDR2 SVGAGI (reference sequence).

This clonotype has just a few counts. The CDR3: CASSSLLSVEETQYF. DNA for the CDR3: TGTGCCAGCAGCTCACTACTGAGTGTCGAAGAGACCCAGTACTTC. This chain links TRBV5-6 with TRBJ2-5; D remains unclear. Trimming took off 3 bases at V and 3 bases at J, with 15 bases between the two ends. The CDR3 is 15 amino acids. Per germline, CDR1 SGHDT and CDR2 YYEEEE.

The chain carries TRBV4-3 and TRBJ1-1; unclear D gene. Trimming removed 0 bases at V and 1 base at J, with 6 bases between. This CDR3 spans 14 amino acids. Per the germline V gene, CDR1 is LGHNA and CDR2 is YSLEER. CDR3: CASSQDPANTEAFF. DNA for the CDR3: TGCGCCAGCAGCCAAGATCCCGCGAACACTGAAGCTTTCTTT.

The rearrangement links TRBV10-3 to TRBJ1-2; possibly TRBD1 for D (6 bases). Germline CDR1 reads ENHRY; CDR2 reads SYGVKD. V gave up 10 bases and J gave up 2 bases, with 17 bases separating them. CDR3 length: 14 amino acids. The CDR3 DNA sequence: TGTGCCACCAGAGACGAGGGGGACAACTATGGCTACACCTTC. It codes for CATRDEGDNYGYTF.